This note documents a single T cell receptor beta chain sequence. The data stem from a study of blood T cell repertoires in COVID-19. About the research overall: COVID-19 samples from acute and convalescent phases originated in the United States, Italy and Spain.

In the original workflow: Counts of nucleated cells, estimated from reference gene primer amplification, were obtained. Here immunoSEQ multiplex PCR was the method, and the copy in TCRdb shows in-frame clones only, minus some. The D gene and trimming were derived from the DNA, and the V and J assignments and clone size from that table. Of 60,000 to 90,000 clones listed, 75% to 95% were seen once; the top ten hold 0.65% to 0.95%. With V trimmed by 0 bases and J by 9 bases, 10 bases remained unmatched. CDR1 is SGHTA, CDR2 FQGNSA, per germline. There are 16 residues in the CDR3. This chain connects TRBV7-2 to TRBJ2-1; TRBD2 agrees at 8 bases. The specimen was peripheral blood. The sequence derives from an elderly woman with acute or convalescent COVID-19. CDR3 loop: CASSLAPSGSIGEQFF. CDR3 nucleotides: TGTGCCAGCAGCTTAGCGCCCAGCGGGAGTATCGGTGAGCAGTTCTTC. Drawing the rest from reference TRBV7-2 and TRBJ2-1, the complete variable domain is GAGVSQSPSNKVTEKGKDVELRCDPISGHTALYWYRQSLGQGLEFLIYFQGNSAPDKSGLPSDRFSAERTGGSVSTLTIQRTQQEDSAVYLCASSLAPSGSIGEQFFGPGTRLTVL.